The source of this T cell receptor (beta chain) is a study of glioma-infiltrating T cells. CDR1 MNHEY and CDR2 SMNVEV come from the germline V gene (reference sequence). The V and J ends lost 5 bases and 0 bases respectively, with 13 bases between them. CDR3 size: 16 residues. TCR alpha and beta CDR3 regions were amplified from RNA using iRepertoire nested multiplex PCR. Input was 100-400 ng of tissue mRNA or PBMC total RNA. TCRdb reanalysed the multiplex PCR reads using MiXCR and keeps one entry per CDR3 protein. The profile covers approximately 130,000 distinct CDR3 sequences, with about 25% appearing a single time and about a quarter taken by the ten largest. Regarding the study as a whole: Tissue-blood divergence was below expectation in non-neoplastic patients, above in gliomas. Very few CDR3 sequences were shared between tissue and blood.

In the case of this clonotype: Antigen unknown.

Sequencing input: glioma tissue, nonneoplastic brain tissue, or PBMCs (not recorded which). The receptor comes from a human donor with low-grade glioma or glioblastoma, undergoing nonglioma brain surgery, or in good health (not recorded which). V is TRBV27 and J is TRBJ2-2; D might be TRBD2 (7 bases). CDR3: CASSRRRGPNTGELFF. In DNA form, the CDR3 reads TGTGCCAGCAGTCGGAGGCGGGGGCCGAACACCGGGGAGCTGTTTTTT.